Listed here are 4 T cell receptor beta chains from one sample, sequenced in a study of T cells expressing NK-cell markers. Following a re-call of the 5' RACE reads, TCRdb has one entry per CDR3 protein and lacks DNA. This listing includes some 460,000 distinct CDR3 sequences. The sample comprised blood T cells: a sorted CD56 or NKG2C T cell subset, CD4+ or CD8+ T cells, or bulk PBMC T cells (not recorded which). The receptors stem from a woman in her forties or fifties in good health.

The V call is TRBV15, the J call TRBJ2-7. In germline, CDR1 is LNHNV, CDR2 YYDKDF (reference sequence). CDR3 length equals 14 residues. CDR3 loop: CATSSQRGPYEQYF.

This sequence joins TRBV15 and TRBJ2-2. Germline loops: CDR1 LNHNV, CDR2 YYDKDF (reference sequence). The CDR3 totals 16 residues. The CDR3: CATSRDLPPNTGELFF.

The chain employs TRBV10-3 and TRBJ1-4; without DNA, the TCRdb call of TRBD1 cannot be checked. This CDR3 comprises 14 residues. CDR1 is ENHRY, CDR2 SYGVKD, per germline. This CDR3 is CAISGQGLNEKLFF.

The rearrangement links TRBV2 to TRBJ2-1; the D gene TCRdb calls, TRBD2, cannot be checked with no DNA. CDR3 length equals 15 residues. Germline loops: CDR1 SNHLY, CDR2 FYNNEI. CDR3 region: CASSGGLAGINEQFF.